One and the same sample provided the 11 T cell receptor beta chains below, sequenced in a study of T cell changes during pregnancy in multiple sclerosis. Here immunoSEQ multiplex PCR was the method, and the copy in TCRdb shows in-frame clones only, minus some. The profile covers 75,000 to 100,000 clones, with approximately 90% appearing a single time and around 0.78% taken by the ten largest. Sequencing used peripheral blood, obtained in the second trimester of pregnancy. These receptors came from a female donor in good health, enrolled as a control in a pregnancy study.

The J gene is TRBJ2-2, the V gene TRBV2, with 9 bases lining up with TRBD1. The CDR3 spans 15 residues. V trimming: 6 bases; J trimming: 4 bases; junction bases outside the gene matches: 6. Germline V CDR1 and CDR2: SNHLY, FYNNEI. Written as DNA, the CDR3 is TGTGCCAGCAGGCCACAGGGGGCCGGCACCGGGGAGCTGTTTTTT. Its translation: CASRPQGAGTGELFF.

V usage is TRBV10-3 and J usage is TRBJ1-2; TRBD1 might be the D (6 bases). Germline assignment: CDR1 ENHRY and CDR2 SYGVKD. V was clipped by 10 bases and J by 5 bases, with 20 bases between them. This CDR3 is built from 14 residues. The CDR3: CATASTTGRYGYTF. CDR3 sequence (DNA): TGTGCCACGGCCAGTACAACAGGGAGATATGGCTACACCTTC.

The chain combines TRBV6-6 with TRBJ1-1; D not certain. Germline CDR1 and CDR2: MNHNY and SVGAGI (reference sequence). There are 15 residues in the CDR3. With 7 bases removed from V and 1 base from J, the gap between germline ends came to 16 bases. The CDR3 region has the DNA TGTGCCAGCAACCGAGAGGGCCCTCGGAACACTGAAGCTTTCTTT. It codes for CASNREGPRNTEAFF.

The chain has TRBV11-2 and TRBJ1-2, with TRBD1 matching over 7 bases. The CDR3 runs to 14 residues. Germline lookup yields CDR1 SGHAT and CDR2 FQNNGV. V lost 6 bases, J lost 4 bases, and 8 bases stayed unmatched. The CDR3 reads CASSSTGLAYGYTF. CDR3 nucleotides: TGTGCCAGCAGTTCGACAGGGTTGGCCTATGGCTACACCTTC.

The chain carries TRBV6-5 and TRBJ1-6; D is uncertain. Per the germline V gene, CDR1 is MNHEY and CDR2 is SVGAGI. There are 13 residues in the CDR3. V was trimmed by 6 bases and J by 7 bases, leaving 10 bases between them. CDR3 sequence: CASSVGRNSPLHF. For the CDR3, the DNA is TGTGCCAGCAGCGTGGGGAGGAATTCACCCCTCCACTTT.

This clone was picked up one time. The chain employs TRBV10-1 and TRBJ1-1, with D tentatively TRBD1 (5 bases). Trimming shortened V by 6 bases and J by 1 base, and 9 bases separated the two germline ends. Per germline, CDR1 WNHNN and CDR2 SYGVQD (reference sequence). The CDR3 loop spans 13 amino acids. CDR3 DNA: TGCGCCAGCAGAACAGGAGAGAACACTGAAGCTTTCTTT. Its protein product is CASRTGENTEAFF.

This chain links TRBV9 with TRBJ2-2; 7 bases agree with TRBD1. V lost 3 bases to trimming and J lost 5 bases; unmatched junction nucleotides: 10. Germline V gene lookup returns CDR1 SGDLS and CDR2 YYNGEE. The CDR3 is made up of 16 amino acids. In DNA, the CDR3 is TGTGCCAGCAGCGCCACGGGCCAGGGGGTAACCGGGGAGCTGTTTTTT. It specifies CASSATGQGVTGELFF.

The DNA of the CDR3 is TGTGCCAGCAGTGAATTAACCTCAGTTGCCAATGAGCAGTTCTTC. Protein: CASSELTSVANEQFF. V gene TRBV6-1 combines with J gene TRBJ2-1; D call uncertain. CDR3 size: 15 residues. The ends were cut back, 2 bases at V and 6 bases at J, with 14 bases in the middle. Germline CDR1 MNHNS, CDR2 SASEGT.

The chain combines TRBV16 with TRBJ1-4, with no clear D. The V gene's germline CDR1 is KGHSY and CDR2 FQNENV. The CDR3 consists of 14 residues. The V gene lost 3 bases and the J gene lost 5 bases, with 10 bases spanning the gap. Here the CDR3 DNA reads TGTGCCAGCAGCCATCCTATTATAAATGAAAAACTGTTTTTT. Translating gives CASSHPIINEKLFF.

J is TRBJ1-1 and V is TRBV4-1; D is ambiguous. Looked up from germline, CDR1 is MGHRA and CDR2 is YSYEKL. V lost 1 base to trimming and J lost 1 base, with 13 bases between them. The CDR3 runs 16 residues. DNA for the CDR3: TGCGCCAGCAGCCAAGTTGGCCGGGAAACGAACACTGAAGCTTTCTTT. This codes for CASSQVGRETNTEAFF.

There are a few counts of this clone. This sequence joins TRBV19 and TRBJ1-6; D is perhaps TRBD1 (5 bases). Trimming took off 3 bases at V and 0 bases at J, with 9 bases between the two ends. The CDR3 is 16 residues long. Germline loops: CDR1 LNHDA, CDR2 SQIVND (reference sequence). CDR3: CASSIRVRSYNSPLHF. The DNA of the CDR3 is TGTGCCAGTAGTATCAGGGTACGCTCCTATAATTCACCCCTCCACTTT.